This T cell receptor beta chain was identified in a study of a mutant IDH1 vaccine in newly diagnosed glioma. Study context: Patients were pretreated with radiotherapy, temozolomide, or both, mostly both. Study-wide points: Immune responses induced by vaccination arose in 93.3% of the patients. Apparently unrelated to pseudoprogression were changes in the top peripheral T cell clonotypes.

The length of the CDR3 is 13 residues. Germline V gene data show CDR1 as WNHNN and CDR2 as SYGVQD (reference sequence). Here immunoSEQ multiplex PCR was the method, and the copy in TCRdb shows in-frame clones only, minus some. The sample contains just under 95,000 clones, 80% to 90% of which appear only once. With regard to this clone: Antigen unknown. A junction end diverges from the germline sequence, so it may reflect a read error.

Time point noted: baseline, week 1 (first vaccination visit). As for treatment: pre-vaccination baseline after standard-of-care therapy. Newly diagnosed WHO grade 3 or 4 IDH1-mutant, ATRX-lost astrocytomas were identified in the donors. The genes are TRBV10-1 and TRBJ2-3; D gene uncertain. This TCR came from a woman in her forties or fifties with glioma. The specimen was PBMCs, collected from a glioma patient treated with radiotherapy, temozolomide or both. CDR3 bases: TGCGCCAGCAGCGAGTCCCCCACAGATACGCAGTATTTT. This translates into CASSESPTDTQYF.